This T cell receptor (beta chain) was retrieved from a study of blood T cell repertoires in COVID-19. Germline CDR1 SGHDT, CDR2 YYEEEE. CDR3 size: 14 residues. V lost 0 bases and J lost 5; bases outside the gene matches: 2. Measured with immunoSEQ multiplex PCR; TCRdb has only the in-frame clones, and not every one. The table lists about 98,000 clones, around 82% of them singletons, with 11% in the top ten. The origin of this receptor is a man in his 70s with active or convalescent COVID-19. The V call is TRBV5-6, the J call TRBJ2-3, with 8 bases fitting TRBD2. Sequencing input: peripheral blood. DNA for the CDR3: TGTGCCAGCAGCTTGGGGCTAGCGGGAGATACGCAGTATTTT. Translation: CASSLGLAGDTQYF.